This is a list of T cell receptor beta chains from one sample in a study of T cell changes during pregnancy in multiple sclerosis. The data were produced by immunoSEQ multiplex PCR, yet TCRdb's version contains in-frame clones alone and is incomplete. The sample has about 50,000 clones; about nine tenths are singletons. The material sequenced was CD4+ T cells from peripheral blood mononuclear cells, taken in the second trimester of pregnancy. These receptors were taken from a female donor with multiple sclerosis, enrolled in a pregnancy study. The CDR3 runs from the conserved cysteine through the conserved F or W. D genes are given only for firm matches. Not every row has a clone size; where given, it reads once, few, many or a size class.

CDR3 length	clone size	J gene	D gene	V gene	CDR3 protein	CDR3 DNA
16	.	TRBJ1-6	TRBD1	TRBV7-9	CASSDLNRGLGSPLHF	TGTGCCAGCAGCGACTTGAACAGGGGGCTCGGTTCACCCCTCCACTTT
13	once	TRBJ2-7	TRBD1	TRBV2	CASSIGQGGEQYF	TGTGCCAGCAGTATTGGACAGGGGGGCGAGCAGTACTTC
14	.	TRBJ2-1	TRBD2	TRBV14	CASSLGLGFNEQFF	TGTGCCAGCAGCCTGGGACTAGGGTTCAATGAGCAGTTCTTC
15	.	TRBJ2-7	.	TRBV5-1	CASTVTEGSPYEQYF	TGCGCCAGCACCGTCACGGAGGGGTCTCCCTACGAGCAGTACTTC
11	once	TRBJ2-7	.	TRBV7-9	CASSFLYEQYF	TGTGCCAGCAGCTTCCTCTATGAGCAGTACTTC
14	.	TRBJ1-2	.	TRBV30	CAWSVSGKGYGYTF	TGTGCCTGGAGTGTTTCGGGAAAAGGATATGGCTACACCTTC
13	.	TRBJ1-1	.	TRBV27	CASSRSGATEAFF	TGTGCCAGCTCCAGGAGCGGAGCCACTGAAGCTTTCTTT
13	.	TRBJ1-5	.	TRBV6-5	CASSSSSNQPQHF	TGTGCCAGCTCTAGTTCGAGCAATCAGCCCCAGCATTTT
13	.	TRBJ1-1	.	TRBV2	CASSAGFGTEAFF	TGTGCCAGCAGCGCAGGGTTCGGCACTGAAGCTTTCTTT
14	.	TRBJ2-7	.	TRBV6-1	CASSEFSGVYEQYF	TGTGCCAGCAGTGAATTTAGCGGAGTCTACGAGCAGTACTTC
14	.	TRBJ1-4	TRBD1	TRBV7-8	CASSLGQGNEKLFF	TGTGCCAGCAGCCTGGGACAGGGTAATGAAAAACTGTTTTTT
14	.	TRBJ2-7	.	TRBV30	CAWSPRGLRCEQYF	TGTGCCTGGAGTCCCCGGGGACTCCGCTGCGAGCAGTACTTC
14	.	TRBJ1-6	.	TRBV5-1	CASQDSRHNSPLHF	TGCGCCAGTCAGGACAGCCGACATAATTCACCCCTCCACTTT
14	.	TRBJ1-2	.	TRBV6-4	CASRATGLSNGYTF	TGTGCCAGCAGGGCCACAGGGTTGTCGAATGGCTACACCTTC
13	once	TRBJ2-1	TRBD2	TRBV5-4	CASSWGGEGEQFF	TGTGCCAGCAGCTGGGGCGGGGAGGGCGAGCAGTTCTTC
17	.	TRBJ2-7	.	TRBV5-6	CASSSTRQRPSSYEQYF	TGTGCCAGCAGCTCTACCCGACAGAGACCAAGCTCCTACGAGCAGTACTTC
15	.	TRBJ2-7	TRBD1	TRBV15	CATSRERTGTYEQYF	TGTGCCACCAGCAGAGAACGGACAGGGACCTACGAGCAGTACTTC
14	.	TRBJ1-1	.	TRBV7-3	CASSPTSQGTEAFF	TGTGCCAGCAGCCCGACCTCACAGGGCACTGAAGCTTTCTTT
14	.	TRBJ1-2	.	TRBV9	CASSVRGLGSGYTF	TGTGCCAGCAGCGTAAGGGGTTTAGGGTCTGGCTACACCTTC
12	.	TRBJ2-7	.	TRBV18	CASSLIESEQYF	TGTGCCAGCTCCCTCATCGAGAGCGAGCAGTACTTC
16	.	TRBJ2-2	.	TRBV18	CASSPPGGPNTGELFF	TGTGCCAGCTCACCACCGGGGGGGCCGAACACCGGGGAGCTGTTTTTT
16	.	TRBJ2-2	TRBD1	TRBV7-9	CASSSTRAGGTGELFF	TGTGCCAGCAGCTCTACGCGGGCAGGGGGAACCGGGGAGCTGTTTTTT
14	.	TRBJ1-5	.	TRBV28	CASSRDISNQPQHF	TGTGCCAGCAGTCGGGACATTAGCAATCAGCCCCAGCATTTT
14	.	TRBJ2-3	TRBD2	TRBV7-3	CASSFGLAGDTQYF	TGTGCCAGCAGCTTCGGACTAGCGGGAGATACGCAGTATTTT
16	.	TRBJ1-3	.	TRBV19	CASSPQGAFSGNTIYF	TGTGCCAGTAGTCCCCAGGGTGCATTCTCTGGAAACACCATATATTTT
15	.	TRBJ2-3	TRBD2	TRBV18	CASSPDSGGTDTQYF	TGTGCCAGCTCACCGGATAGCGGGGGCACAGATACGCAGTATTTT
14	once	TRBJ1-1	TRBD1	TRBV7-8	CASSFDRERTEAFF	TGTGCCAGCAGCTTCGACAGGGAACGCACTGAAGCTTTCTTT
14	.	TRBJ1-2	.	TRBV6-4	CASSASVFSGGYTF	TGTGCCAGCAGTGCTTCGGTTTTTTCAGGGGGCTACACCTTC
16	.	TRBJ2-7	TRBD2	TRBV28	CASSFGSGGPTYEQYF	TGTGCCAGCAGTTTTGGGAGCGGGGGGCCGACCTACGAGCAGTACTTC
16	.	TRBJ2-7	TRBD1	TRBV18	CASSPLSGQGIYEQYF	TGTGCCAGCTCACCCCTGAGTGGACAGGGGATCTACGAGCAGTACTTC
15	.	TRBJ1-2	.	TRBV19	CASSISRGQVYGYTF	TGTGCCAGTAGTATTAGTAGGGGCCAGGTCTATGGCTACACCTTC
17	.	TRBJ1-6	.	TRBV27	CASRFGGKGGSNSPLHF	TGTGCCAGCAGATTCGGAGGCAAAGGGGGTTCGAATTCACCCCTCCACTTT